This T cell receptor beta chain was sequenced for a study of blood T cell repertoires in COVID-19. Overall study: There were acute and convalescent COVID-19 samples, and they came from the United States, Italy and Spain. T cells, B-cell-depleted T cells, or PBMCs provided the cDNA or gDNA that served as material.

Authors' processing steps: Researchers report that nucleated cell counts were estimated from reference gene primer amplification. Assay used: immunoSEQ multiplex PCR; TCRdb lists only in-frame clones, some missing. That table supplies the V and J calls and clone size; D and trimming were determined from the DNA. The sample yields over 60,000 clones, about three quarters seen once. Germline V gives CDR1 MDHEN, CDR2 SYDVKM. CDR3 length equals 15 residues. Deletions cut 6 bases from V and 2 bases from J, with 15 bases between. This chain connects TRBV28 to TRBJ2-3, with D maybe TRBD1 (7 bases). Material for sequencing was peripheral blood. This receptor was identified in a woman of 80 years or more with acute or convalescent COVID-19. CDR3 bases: TGTGCCAGCAGGCGGGACAGCTACCTCACAGATACGCAGTATTTT. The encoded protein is CASRRDSYLTDTQYF.